The TCR beta chain under discussion was sequenced for a study of T cell responses to AZD1222 COVID-19 vaccine. For the study at large: Pooling was applied to second doses at about 4 or about 12 weeks.

Only in-frame clones appear in the TCRdb table, and some are missing; sequencing was by immunoSEQ multiplex PCR. The sample shows around 110,000 clones, 85% to 95% of them seen only once. To note about this clone: Its matching antigen is unknown.

Findings and caveats of the study: Nearly half of spike-specific TCRs reportedly target variant regions that are unmutated in the B.1.351 and B.1.1.7 variants. The donors showed a predominance of white British ancestry and of females, with possible underestimation of clonal diversity.

The V gene's germline CDR1 is SGHAT and CDR2 FQNNGV. The CDR3 extends over 14 amino acids. The V gene lost 5 bases and the J gene lost 8 bases, with 15 bases spanning the gap. The sequenced sample was peripheral blood, obtained on day 0 of AZD1222 vaccination. The chain uses TRBV11-2 and TRBJ1-4; the D gene is possibly TRBD1 (6 bases). This clonotype was obtained from an adult in good health. CDR3 DNA sequence: TGTGCCAGCAGCCAACAGGGACGGTTCGAAAAACTGTTTTTT. Its translation: CASSQQGRFEKLFF.